Presented here are 18 T cell receptor beta chains from one specimen sequenced in a study of blood T cell repertoires in COVID-19 (dated by TCRdb to 2018 to 2020). Libraries were made using the immunoSEQ multiplex PCR assay. Drawn from immuneACCESS, this table holds only the in-frame rearrangements with V and J called that TCRdb kept. Clones are partly lost; checked studies trace under half to an unresolved V gene and leave the rest unexplained. The sample includes fewer than 65,000 clones, with about nine tenths observed a single time. The top ten constitute around 9.1% of the sample. The sequenced sample consisted of peripheral blood. These receptors came from a human donor with acute or convalescent COVID-19. The donor label of this sample is uncertain.

The genes are TRBV14 and TRBJ2-2, with D maybe TRBD2 (5 bases). The V end was cut by 0 bases, the J end by 2 bases, with 10 bases between. The CDR3 is made up of 16 amino acids. Germline V gives CDR1 SGHDN, CDR2 FVKESK. The CDR3 is CASSQETGFNTGELFF. For the CDR3, the DNA is TGTGCCAGCAGCCAAGAGACGGGATTCAACACCGGGGAGCTGTTTTTT. Full variable domain (outside the CDR3, taken from reference TRBV14 and TRBJ2-2): EAGVTQFPSHSVIEKGQTVTLRCDPISGHDNLYWYRRVMGKEIKFLLHFVKESKQDESGMPNNRFLAERTGGTYSTLKVQPAELEDSGVYFCASSQETGFNTGELFFGEGSRLTVL.

The chain is built from TRBV11-1 and TRBJ1-1; no clear D gene. In germline, CDR1 is SGHAT, CDR2 FQDESV (reference sequence). The V and J ends lost 0 bases and 3 bases respectively, with 14 bases between them. The CDR3 has 16 residues. CDR3 region: CASSLAVPAGHTEAFF. The DNA of the CDR3 is TGTGCCAGCAGCTTAGCTGTCCCGGCGGGTCACACTGAAGCTTTCTTT.

V is TRBV5-4 and J is TRBJ2-2; 7 nucleotides agree with TRBD2. V dropped 4 bases and J dropped 0; count of bases not matched to a gene: 3. There are 15 residues in the CDR3. Germline-derived CDR1 and CDR2 are SGHNT and YYREEE (reference sequence). The CDR3 DNA follows: TGTGCCAGCAGCCTCGGACTAGCGAACACCGGGGAGCTGTTTTTT. This sequence encodes CASSLGLANTGELFF.

This clone is medium-sized within its sample. The chain joins TRBV30 to TRBJ1-2; D gene ambiguous. Trimming stripped 4 bases from V and 3 bases from J, with 21 bases between. The germline gives CDR1 GTSNPN, CDR2 SVGIG (reference sequence). The CDR3 spans 16 residues. DNA for the CDR3: TGTGCCTGGATGTCCTACGGGGAATTCTTCTACTATGGCTACACCTTC. Encoded protein: CAWMSYGEFFYYGYTF.

The chain employs TRBV11-3 and TRBJ2-5; weak D call: TRBD2 (5 bases). Trimming took 5 bases from V and 5 from J, leaving 18 bases between them. Germline V gene data show CDR1 as SGHNT and CDR2 as YENEEA. The CDR3 is 15 amino acids. CDR3 DNA: TGTGCCAGCAGCCAAAGGGCGGGTTTAAGTGAGACCCAGTACTTC. Translating gives CASSQRAGLSETQYF.

V and J are TRBV11-2 and TRBJ2-7; the D is unclear. Germline CDR1 reads SGHAT; CDR2 reads FQNNGV. With 5 bases removed from V and 4 bases from J, the gap between germline ends came to 6 bases. This CDR3 is 11 amino acids long. CDR3 loop: CASSNLYEQYF. As DNA, the CDR3 is TGTGCCAGCAGCAACTTGTACGAGCAGTACTTC. Variable domain in full (rest from reference TRBV11-2 and TRBJ2-7): EAGVAQSPRYKIIEKRQSVAFWCNPISGHATLYWYQQILGQGPKLLIQFQNNGVVDDSQLPKDRFSAERLKGVDSTLKIQPAKLEDSAVYLCASSNLYEQYFGPGTRLTVT.

V and J are TRBV28 and TRBJ2-7; TRBD1 matches 12 bases. Looked up from germline, CDR1 is MDHEN and CDR2 is SYDVKM. The junction had 8 bases not matched to a gene; V was cut back by 4 bases and J by 7 bases. CDR3 size: 15 residues. Here the CDR3 reads CASSYPGQGAGEQYV. The CDR3 DNA reads TGTGCCAGCAGTTATCCGGGACAGGGGGCCGGGGAGCAGTACGTC.

The chain recombines TRBV5-8 with TRBJ1-6, with TRBD1 identical over 9 bases. V dropped 0 bases and J dropped 2; count of bases not matched to a gene: 9. This CDR3 region has 19 residues. The germline gives CDR1 SGHTS, CDR2 YDEGEE. Written as DNA, the CDR3 is TGTGCCAGCAGCTTGGGATGGGACAGGGCAGGGACCTATAATTCACCCCTCCACTTT. This gives the protein CASSLGWDRAGTYNSPLHF.

The chain couples TRBV7-6 to TRBJ1-3; 11 nucleotides align to TRBD1. V trimming: 5 bases; J trimming: 4 bases; junction bases outside the gene matches: 4. The CDR3 length is 15 residues. CDR1 is SGHVS, CDR2 FNYEAQ, per germline. The CDR3: CASSERTGGGNTIYF. DNA of the CDR3: TGTGCCAGCAGCGAAAGGACAGGGGGCGGAAACACCATATATTTT.

The rearrangement uses TRBV7-2 and TRBJ2-5; no clear D. The CDR3 has 14 residues. Germline CDR1 SGHTA, CDR2 FQGNSA. The ends were cut back, 5 bases at V and 1 base at J, with 11 bases in the middle. CDR3 amino acids: CASSPQTSQETQYF. CDR3 nucleotide sequence: TGTGCCAGCAGCCCTCAGACATCCCAAGAGACCCAGTACTTC.

The CDR3 loop reads CASSPETGGYGYTF. DNA for the CDR3: TGTGCCAGCTCACCAGAGACAGGGGGCTATGGCTACACCTTC. This chain connects TRBV18 to TRBJ1-2, with 9 bases matching TRBD1. Germline CDR1 KGHSH, CDR2 LQKENI. V shed 2 bases and J 4 bases; nucleotides not matched to a gene: 2. This CDR3 has 14 residues.

The chain combines TRBV18 with TRBJ1-1; a weak D match, TRBD1 (5 bases). This CDR3 has 15 amino acids. V was cut by 2 bases and J by 1 base, with 11 bases left in between. Germline V CDR1 and CDR2: KGHSH, LQKENI. This CDR3 reads CASSPNGGSNTEAFF. The DNA for the CDR3 is TGTGCCAGCTCACCAAATGGGGGGTCGAACACTGAAGCTTTCTTT.

The rearrangement uses TRBV25-1 and TRBJ1-6; tentatively, D is TRBD1 (6 bases). Trimming pared 7 bases from V and 7 bases from J, leaving 14 bases between. Germline CDR1 reads MGHDK; CDR2 reads SYGVNS. The CDR3 has 14 amino acids. The CDR3 here is CASKGDNKNSPLHF. The DNA of the CDR3 is TGTGCCAGCAAAGGGGACAATAAGAATTCACCCCTCCACTTT.

The J gene is TRBJ2-2, the V gene TRBV19; TRBD1 might be the D (6 bases). In germline, CDR1 is LNHDA, CDR2 SQIVND (reference sequence). The V end was cut by 8 bases, the J end by 1 base, with 11 bases between. The CDR3 covers 14 residues. The CDR3 protein is CASRRGLNTGELFF. CDR3 nucleotide sequence: TGTGCCAGTCGCAGGGGCCTGAACACCGGGGAGCTGTTTTTT.

The chain carries TRBV19 and TRBJ1-4; the D is unclear. There are 14 residues in the CDR3. Trimming left V 5 bases short and J 3 bases short, with 10 bases between. The V gene's germline CDR1 is LNHDA and CDR2 SQIVND (reference sequence). CDR3 bases: TGTGCCAGTAGTGGAGGCGGCTCTAATGAAAAACTGTTTTTT. Protein: CASSGGGSNEKLFF.

This sequence joins TRBV7-8 and TRBJ1-5; D is undetermined. Between the trimmed V and J ends, which lost 4 bases and 7 bases, there was a span of 11 bases. The CDR3 has 13 amino acids. Looked up from germline, CDR1 is SGHVS and CDR2 is FQNEAQ. CDR3 DNA sequence: TGTGCCAGCAGCTCCCTAGTTCGGCAGCCCCAGCATTTT. Protein sequence: CASSSLVRQPQHF.

The rearrangement links TRBV5-4 to TRBJ2-5, with 11 bases aligning to TRBD2. With V trimmed by 0 bases and J by 2 bases, 6 bases remained unmatched. CDR3 size: 17 residues. The germline CDR1 and CDR2 sequences are SGHNT and YYREEE (reference sequence). This chain's CDR3 is CASSLGLAGTLQETQYF. The CDR3 DNA follows: TGTGCCAGCAGCTTGGGACTAGCGGGGACCCTACAAGAGACCCAGTACTTC.

To note about this clone: The junction departs from the called germline gene at one end, perhaps through a read error. The V and J genes are TRBV15 and TRBJ2-1; TRBD1 is a possible D gene (5 bases). This CDR3 contains 15 residues. CDR1 is LNHNV, CDR2 YYDKDF, per germline (reference sequence). CDR3: CATSIGVLRYSEQFF. The CDR3 DNA reads TGTGCCACCAGCATAGGGGTTCTTAGGTACAGTGAGCAGTTCTTC.